Below, one T cell receptor (beta chain) is given with its context. What this receptor recognizes is not known. Base qualities are not at hand, and no much larger clone is one base apart. Moderately to severely active disease, a Clinical Activity Score of at least 3, a NOSPECS grade of at least 4, and a duration under 3 months were present in ophthalmopathy patients. The study excluded patients with uncontrolled infections, other autoimmune diseases, pregnancy or lactation. Clinical symptoms, serum thyroxine and TRAb, thyroid ultrasound, and orbital computed tomography formed the basis for the diagnoses. Ficoll-Paque density gradient centrifugation was used to isolate PBMCs from around 10 ml of fresh peripheral blood. Total RNA was extracted with Trizol reagent, and quality was checked on an Agilent 2100 Bioanalyzer. The TCR beta CDR3 regions were amplified from RNA transcripts. The TCR CDR3 was subjected to a first round of RT-PCR using the HTBI primer set and the Qiagen OneStep RT-PCR kit. The libraries were constructed in a second round of multiplex PCR and then size-selected and purified. Libraries were sequenced paired-end with 100 bp reads on an Illumina HiSeq2000. Per the authors' processing: SOAPnuke was used to process the raw data, with reads discarded if the reads contained adapters or uncalled bases, had a mean Phred below 15, or lacked an exact constant-primer or identifier match. COPE v1.2.5 was used to merge the high-quality paired reads, and each unique nucleotide sequence was defined as a clonotype. MiTCR v1.1 was used to align clonotypes to the IMGT TRBV, TRBD and TRBJ reference segments. Only V-J combinations with frequency above 0.0001, covering about 99% of repertoires, were analysed. A TCS score was defined as the ratio between F50 (clonal expansion) and ExV (chaos), using BLOSUM62-based TCRdist between CDR3 peptides within each V-J. Welch's t-statistics and random forest reduced 500 to 550 V-J features to 13, which were used in a naive Bayes classifier (R e1071). The raw public data were reprocessed by TCRdb itself: fastp quality trimming at Q25, MiXCR clonotype calling, in-frame beta chains only. CDR3 protein sequences are deduplicated, and each keeps its most common genes and DNA. It is TCRdb's table, rather than the study itself, that gives the V and J calls and clone size. The sample records approximately 410,000 distinct CDR3 sequences, roughly 15% of which are singletons. The top ten clonotypes cover around 13% of the sample.

Trimming leaves V shorter by 1 base and J shorter by 0 bases, with the junction holding 1 base beyond the gene matches. The CDR1 and CDR2 encoded by the germline V gene are SGHRS and YFSETQ. Reading from cysteine to phenylalanine, the CDR3 counts 15 amino acids. Only the CDR3 DNA stays, 45 bases, in frame from base 1. The data originate from a study of T cells in Graves' hyperthyroidism and ophthalmopathy (dated by TCRdb to between 2019 and 2020). Looking at the study overall: Peripheral blood samples were taken at the time of initial diagnosis, prior to any treatment. To identify distinguishing TCR V-J signatures, a discovery cohort of some 100 patients was used, comprising 43 with Graves' ophthalmopathy and some 60 with stable Graves' hyperthyroidism. Whether ophthalmopathy could be predicted prospectively was tested in an independent validation cohort made up of about 18 hyperthyroidism patients plus 17 patients who later progressed to ophthalmopathy. The 80 to 100 discovery patients were randomly divided into training and test sets at a 7:3 ratio. In addition, the study compared T-cell repertoires in thyroid tissue and in blood from 6 or 7 Graves' hyperthyroidism patients. Following sampling, methimazole starting at 30 mg daily was given to hyperthyroidism patients, and high-dose intravenous methylprednisolone was given to ophthalmopathy patients. The paper reports TCR Vbeta CDR3 sequencing of fewer than 150 peripheral blood samples: around 45 ophthalmopathy, some 80 hyperthyroidism and roughly 17 progressor patients.

The paper as a whole reports these results and caveats: In cross-validation, a model built on a 13 V-J signature told ophthalmopathy apart from stable hyperthyroidism with approximately 91% sensitivity and about 81% specificity, and in testing the same model reached 80%/75%. Most expanded thyroid clonotypes (frequency above 0.001) were also detected in blood, suggesting blood repertoires may reflect thyroid immune responses. Sample size was not statistically predetermined, and investigators were not blinded to group allocation. In validation, the model predicted progression to ophthalmopathy a median of approximately 6.6 months before onset, with roughly 68% sensitivity and 72.22% specificity.

The clonotype was recovered from a man younger than 35 with Graves' ophthalmopathy. The sequenced material came from blood. In this chain, TRBV5-1 is recombined with TRBJ2-1, and 7 bases in between align with TRBD1. The CDR3 loop reads CASSLTGASYNEQFF. The nucleotide sequence reads as follows: TGCGCCAGCAGCTTGACAGGGGCCTCCTACAATGAGCAGTTCTTC.